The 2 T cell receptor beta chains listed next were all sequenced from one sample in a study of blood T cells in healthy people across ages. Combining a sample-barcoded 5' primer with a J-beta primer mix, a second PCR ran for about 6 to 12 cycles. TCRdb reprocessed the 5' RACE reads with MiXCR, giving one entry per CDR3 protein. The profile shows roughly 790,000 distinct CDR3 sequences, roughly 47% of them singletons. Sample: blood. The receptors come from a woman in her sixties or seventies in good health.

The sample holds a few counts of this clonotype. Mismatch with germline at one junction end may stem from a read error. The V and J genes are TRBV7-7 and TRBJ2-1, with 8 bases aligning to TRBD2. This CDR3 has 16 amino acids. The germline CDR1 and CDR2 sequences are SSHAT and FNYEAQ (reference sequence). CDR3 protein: CASSLGSGNKYNEQFF. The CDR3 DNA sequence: TGTGCTAGCAGCTTGGGTAGCGGGAACAAATACAATGAGCAGTTCTTC.

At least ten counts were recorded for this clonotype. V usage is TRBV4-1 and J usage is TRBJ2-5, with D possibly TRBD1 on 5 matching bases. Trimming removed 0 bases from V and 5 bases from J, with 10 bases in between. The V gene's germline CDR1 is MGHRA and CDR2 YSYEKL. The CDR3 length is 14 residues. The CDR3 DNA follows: TGCGCCAGCAGCCAAGACAGGGATGCGGAGACCCAGTACTTC. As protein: CASSQDRDAETQYF.